This T cell receptor (beta chain) is drawn from a study of blood T cell repertoires in COVID-19. About the research overall: PBMCs, B-cell-depleted T cells, or T cells provided the cDNA or gDNA that made up the material.

The CDR3 has 15 residues. CDR1 and CDR2 from the germline V gene are PRHDT and FYEKMQ (reference sequence). With V trimmed by 6 bases and J by 4 bases, 8 bases remained unmatched. Assay used: immunoSEQ multiplex PCR; TCRdb lists only in-frame clones, some missing. The sample consists of approximately 500,000 clones, nearly 90% of them appearing once. The specimen sequenced was peripheral blood. This receptor was obtained from a man between 18 and 35 years old with COVID-19, enrolled during active disease. The V call is TRBV13, the J call TRBJ1-2; 10 positions match TRBD1. CDR3 sequence reads: CASRRTGGTPYGYTF. In nucleotides, the CDR3 is TGTGCCAGCAGACGGACAGGGGGGACGCCCTATGGCTACACCTTC.